Below are 3 T cell receptor beta chains sequenced from a single sample in a study of blood T cell repertoires in COVID-19. Data came from immunoSEQ multiplex PCR; TCRdb stores just in-frame clones and leaves some out. The data show hundreds of thousands of clones, with about 89% seen just once and approximately 1.5% held by the top ten. Source material: peripheral blood. The receptors come from a woman aged 40 to 55 who had recovered from COVID-19.

The rearrangement links TRBV7-2 to TRBJ1-2; D unresolved. There are 13 residues in the CDR3. Germline CDR1 and CDR2: SGHTA and FQGNSA. V was pared by 6 bases and J by 5 bases, with 13 bases between. The CDR3 DNA reads TGTGCCAGCAGGCCGGGAAACAATTATGGCTACACCTTC. The encoded protein is CASRPGNNYGYTF.

With regard to this clone: Mismatch with germline at one junction end may stem from a read error. CDR3 region: CASSDSGQESTDTQYF. CDR3 bases: TGTGCCAGCAGTGACTCGGGACAGGAGTCCACAGATACGCAGTATTTT. The chain employs TRBV6-6 and TRBJ2-3, with 8 bases matching TRBD1. CDR3 length equals 16 residues. Germline V gene data show CDR1 as MNHNY and CDR2 as SVGAGI (reference sequence).

The rearrangement uses TRBV2 and TRBJ2-7, with D possibly being TRBD1 (5 bases). The CDR3 totals 14 residues. The germline V and J ends were trimmed by 7 bases and 0 bases, with 13 bases remaining between them. Germline values: CDR1 SNHLY, CDR2 FYNNEI. This CDR3 is CASIFGAYSYEQYF. CDR3 DNA sequence: TGTGCCAGCATTTTTGGGGCTTACTCCTACGAGCAGTACTTC.